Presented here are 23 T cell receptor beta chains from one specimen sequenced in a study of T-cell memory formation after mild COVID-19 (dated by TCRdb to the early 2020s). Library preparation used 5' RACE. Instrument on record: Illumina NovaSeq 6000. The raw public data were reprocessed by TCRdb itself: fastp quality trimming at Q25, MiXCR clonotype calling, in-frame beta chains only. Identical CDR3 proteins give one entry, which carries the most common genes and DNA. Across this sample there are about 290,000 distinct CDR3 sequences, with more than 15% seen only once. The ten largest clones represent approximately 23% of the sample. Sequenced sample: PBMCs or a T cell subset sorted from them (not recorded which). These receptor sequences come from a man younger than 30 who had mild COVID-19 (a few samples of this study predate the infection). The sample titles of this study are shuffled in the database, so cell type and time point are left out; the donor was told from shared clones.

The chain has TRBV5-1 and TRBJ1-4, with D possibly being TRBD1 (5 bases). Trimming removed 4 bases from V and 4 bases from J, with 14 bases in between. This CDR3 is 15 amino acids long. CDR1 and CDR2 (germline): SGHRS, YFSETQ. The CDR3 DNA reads TGCGCCAGCAGCCGAAGTAGCAGGGATAATGAAAAACTGTTTTTT. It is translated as CASSRSSRDNEKLFF.

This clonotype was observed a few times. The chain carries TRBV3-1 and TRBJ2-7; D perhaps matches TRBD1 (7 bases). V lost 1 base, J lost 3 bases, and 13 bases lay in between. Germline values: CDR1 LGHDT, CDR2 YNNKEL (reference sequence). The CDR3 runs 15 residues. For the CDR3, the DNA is TGTGCCAGCAGCCAAGGCCCCCAGGGGGGCTACGAGCAGTACTTC. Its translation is CASSQGPQGGYEQYF.

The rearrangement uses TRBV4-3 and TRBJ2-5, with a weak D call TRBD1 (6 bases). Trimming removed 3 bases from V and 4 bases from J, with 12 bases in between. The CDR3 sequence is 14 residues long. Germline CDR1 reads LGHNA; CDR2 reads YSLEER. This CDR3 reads CASSHSRDIETQYF. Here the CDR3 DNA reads TGCGCCAGCAGCCATAGCCGGGACATAGAGACCCAGTACTTC.

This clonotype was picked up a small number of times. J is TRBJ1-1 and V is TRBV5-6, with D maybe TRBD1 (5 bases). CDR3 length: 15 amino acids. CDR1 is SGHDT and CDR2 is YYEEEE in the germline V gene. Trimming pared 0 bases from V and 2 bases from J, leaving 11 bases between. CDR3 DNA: TGTGCCAGCAGCTTGGGGTTTAGGGGCAACACTGAAGCTTTCTTT. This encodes CASSLGFRGNTEAFF.

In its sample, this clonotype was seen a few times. Here the CDR3 reads CSAPRPGGGGELFF. The CDR3 region has the DNA TGCAGTGCTCCCCGGCCCGGGGGGGGCGGGGAGCTGTTTTTT. This rearrangement joins TRBV20-1 to TRBJ2-2, with TRBD2 identical over 8 bases. Germline V gene lookup returns CDR1 DFQATT and CDR2 SNEGSKA (reference sequence). The CDR3 length is 14 residues. V lost 5 bases and J lost 7; bases outside the gene matches: 9.

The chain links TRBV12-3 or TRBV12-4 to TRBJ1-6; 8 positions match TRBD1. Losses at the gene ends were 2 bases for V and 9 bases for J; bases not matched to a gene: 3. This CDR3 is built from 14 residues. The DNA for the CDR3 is TGTGCCAGCAGTTTACGGGACAGGAGTTCACCCCTCCACTTT. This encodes CASSLRDRSSPLHF.

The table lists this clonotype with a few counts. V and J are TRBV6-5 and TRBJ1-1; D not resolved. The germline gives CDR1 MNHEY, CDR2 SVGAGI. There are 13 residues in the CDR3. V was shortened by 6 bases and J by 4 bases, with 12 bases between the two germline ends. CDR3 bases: TGTGCCAGCAGCCGAAGTGGGAGCACTGAAGCTTTCTTT. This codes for CASSRSGSTEAFF.

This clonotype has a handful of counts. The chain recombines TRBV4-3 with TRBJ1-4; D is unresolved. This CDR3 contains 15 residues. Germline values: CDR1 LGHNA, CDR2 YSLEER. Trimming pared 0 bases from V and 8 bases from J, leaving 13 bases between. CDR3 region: CASSQEAEVGEKLFF. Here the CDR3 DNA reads TGCGCCAGCAGCCAAGAGGCGGAAGTCGGGGAAAAACTGTTTTTT.

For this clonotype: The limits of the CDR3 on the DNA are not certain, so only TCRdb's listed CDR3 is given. This chain's CDR3 is CASSQVAVGNKKLFF. This chain uses TRBV3-2 with TRBJ1-4. TRBV3-2 is shown as a pseudogene. Ends included, the CDR3 has 15 residues.

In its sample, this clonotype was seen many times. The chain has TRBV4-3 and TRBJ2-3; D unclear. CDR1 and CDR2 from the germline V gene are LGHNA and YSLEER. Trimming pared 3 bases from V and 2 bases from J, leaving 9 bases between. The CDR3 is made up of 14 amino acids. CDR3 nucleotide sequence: TGCGCCAGCAGCCATACGGACCTCACAGATACGCAGTATTTT. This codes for CASSHTDLTDTQYF.

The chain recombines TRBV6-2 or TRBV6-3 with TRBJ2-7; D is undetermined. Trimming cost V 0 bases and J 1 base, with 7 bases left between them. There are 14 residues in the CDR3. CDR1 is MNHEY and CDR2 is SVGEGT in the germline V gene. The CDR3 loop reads CASSYSPRSYEQYV. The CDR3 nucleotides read TGTGCCAGCAGTTACTCCCCACGGTCCTACGAGCAGTACGTC.

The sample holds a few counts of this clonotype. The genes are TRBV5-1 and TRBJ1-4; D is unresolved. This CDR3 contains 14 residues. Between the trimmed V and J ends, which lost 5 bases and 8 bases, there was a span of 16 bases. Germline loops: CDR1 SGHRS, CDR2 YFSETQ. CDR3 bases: TGCGCCAGCAGTTTTACAACCGAGAGCGAAAAACTGTTTTTT. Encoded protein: CASSFTTESEKLFF.

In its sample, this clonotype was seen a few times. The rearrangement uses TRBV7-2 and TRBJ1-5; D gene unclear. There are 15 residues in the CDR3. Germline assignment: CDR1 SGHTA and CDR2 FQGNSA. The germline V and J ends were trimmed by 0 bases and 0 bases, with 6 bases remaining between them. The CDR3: CASSLALYSNQPQHF. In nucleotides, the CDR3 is TGTGCCAGCAGCTTAGCCCTGTATAGCAATCAGCCCCAGCATTTT.

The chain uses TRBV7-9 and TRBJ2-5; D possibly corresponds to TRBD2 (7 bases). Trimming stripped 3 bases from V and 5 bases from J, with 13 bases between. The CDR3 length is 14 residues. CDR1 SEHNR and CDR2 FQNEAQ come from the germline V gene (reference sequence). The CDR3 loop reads CASSFGRGGETQYF. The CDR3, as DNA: TGTGCCAGCAGCTTCGGCAGGGGAGGGGAGACCCAGTACTTC.

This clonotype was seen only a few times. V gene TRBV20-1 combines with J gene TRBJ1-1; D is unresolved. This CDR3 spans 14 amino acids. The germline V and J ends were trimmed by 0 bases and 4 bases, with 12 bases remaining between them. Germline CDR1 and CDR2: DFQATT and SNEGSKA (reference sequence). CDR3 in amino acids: CSARDLAGGTEAFF. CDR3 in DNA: TGCAGTGCTAGAGATCTAGCTGGAGGCACTGAAGCTTTCTTT.

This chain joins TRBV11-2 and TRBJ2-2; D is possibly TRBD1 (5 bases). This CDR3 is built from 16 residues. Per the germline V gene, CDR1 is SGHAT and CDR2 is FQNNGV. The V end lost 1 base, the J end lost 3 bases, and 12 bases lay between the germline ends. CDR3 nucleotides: TGTGCCAGCAGCTTAGTGGGGCAGACTCACACCGGGGAGCTGTTTTTT. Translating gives CASSLVGQTHTGELFF.

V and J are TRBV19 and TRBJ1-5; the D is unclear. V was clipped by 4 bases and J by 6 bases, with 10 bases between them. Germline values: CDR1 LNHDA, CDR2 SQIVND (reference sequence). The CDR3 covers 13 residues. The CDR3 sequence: CASSRAWAQPQHF. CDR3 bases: TGTGCCAGTAGTAGGGCCTGGGCTCAGCCCCAGCATTTT. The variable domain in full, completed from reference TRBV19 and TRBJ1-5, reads DGGITQSPKYLFRKEGQNVTLSCEQNLNHDAMYWYRQDPGQGLRLIYYSQIVNDFQKGDIAEGYSVSREKKESFPLTVTSAQKNPTAFYLCASSRAWAQPQHFGDGTRLSIL.

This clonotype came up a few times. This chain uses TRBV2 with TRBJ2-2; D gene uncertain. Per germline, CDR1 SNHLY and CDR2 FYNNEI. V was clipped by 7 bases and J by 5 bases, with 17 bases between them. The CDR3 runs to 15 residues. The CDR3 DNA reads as TGTGCCAGCAACAGAGGAGACCGGAGTACCGGGGAGCTGTTTTTT. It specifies CASNRGDRSTGELFF.

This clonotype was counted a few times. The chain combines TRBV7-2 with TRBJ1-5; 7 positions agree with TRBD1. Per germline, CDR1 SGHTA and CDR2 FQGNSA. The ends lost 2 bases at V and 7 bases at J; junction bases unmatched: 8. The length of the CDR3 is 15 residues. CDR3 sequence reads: CASSLLGGAEQPQHF. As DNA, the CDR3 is TGTGCCAGCAGCTTATTAGGGGGCGCAGAGCAGCCCCAGCATTTT.

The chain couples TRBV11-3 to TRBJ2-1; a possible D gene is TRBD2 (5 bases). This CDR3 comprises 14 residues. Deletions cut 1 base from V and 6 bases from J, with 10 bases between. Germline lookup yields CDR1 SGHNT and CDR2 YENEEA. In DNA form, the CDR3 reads TGTGCCAGCAGCTTAGCCGGGAAAACCAATGAGCAGTTCTTC. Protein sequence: CASSLAGKTNEQFF.

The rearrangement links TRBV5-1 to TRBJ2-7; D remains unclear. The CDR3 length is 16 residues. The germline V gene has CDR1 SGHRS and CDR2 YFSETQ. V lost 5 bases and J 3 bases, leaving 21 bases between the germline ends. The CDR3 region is CASRWAPLTTYYEQYF. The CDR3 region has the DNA TGCGCCAGCAGATGGGCACCGCTGACGACTTACTACGAGCAGTACTTC.

CDR3 protein: CSVRTGGVSYEQYF. The CDR3 coding sequence is TGCAGCGTGCGGACAGGGGGTGTCTCCTACGAGCAGTACTTC. V is TRBV29-1 and J is TRBJ2-7, with TRBD1 matching over 10 bases. CDR1 and CDR2 from the germline V gene are SQVTM and ANQGSEA. CDR3 length equals 14 residues. Losses at the gene ends were 6 bases for V and 0 bases for J; bases not matched to a gene: 5.

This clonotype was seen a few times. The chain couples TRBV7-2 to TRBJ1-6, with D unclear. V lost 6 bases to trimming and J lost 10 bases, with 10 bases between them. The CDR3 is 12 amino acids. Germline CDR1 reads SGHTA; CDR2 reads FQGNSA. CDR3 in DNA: TGTGCCAGCAGGGTGGGGAAGTCACCCCTCCACTTT. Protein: CASRVGKSPLHF.